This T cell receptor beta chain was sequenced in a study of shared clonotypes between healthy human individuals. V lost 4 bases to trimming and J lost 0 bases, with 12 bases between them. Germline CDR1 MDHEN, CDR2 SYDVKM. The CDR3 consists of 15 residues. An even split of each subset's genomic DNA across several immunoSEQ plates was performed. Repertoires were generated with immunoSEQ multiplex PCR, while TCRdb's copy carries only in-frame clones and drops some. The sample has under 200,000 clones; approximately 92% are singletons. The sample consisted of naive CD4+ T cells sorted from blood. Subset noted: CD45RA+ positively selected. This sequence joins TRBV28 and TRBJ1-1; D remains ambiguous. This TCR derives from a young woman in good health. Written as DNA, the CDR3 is TGTGCCAGCAGTTCTGGACGATTCTTGAACACTGAAGCTTTCTTT. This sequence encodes CASSSGRFLNTEAFF.